This T cell receptor beta chain was identified in a study of blood T cell repertoires in COVID-19. Study in general: COVID-19 samples collected from the United States, Italy and Spain covered acute and convalescent phases. PBMCs, B-cell-depleted T cells, or T cells provided the cDNA or gDNA that made up the material.

As handled by the study authors: Reference gene primer amplification gave nucleated cell count estimates. Some clones are missing from TCRdb's copy, which holds only in-frame ones; the method was immunoSEQ multiplex PCR. From that table come the V and J calls and clone size; the DNA was used to work out D and trimming. The sample includes 30,000 or so clones, approximately 88% of them seen just once. Per germline, CDR1 SGHNT and CDR2 YENEEA. The CDR3 consists of 15 residues. V was clipped by 5 bases and J by 8 bases; unmatched bases: 10. Sequenced: peripheral blood. This rearrangement joins TRBV11-3 to TRBJ2-1; TRBD2 matches at 9 bases. The clonotype was recovered from a human donor in a cohort sampled during active COVID-19. The CDR3 DNA sequence: TGTGCCAGCAGCCCCGTGGCGGGGGGGCAGGATGAGCAGTTCTTC. This encodes CASSPVAGGQDEQFF.